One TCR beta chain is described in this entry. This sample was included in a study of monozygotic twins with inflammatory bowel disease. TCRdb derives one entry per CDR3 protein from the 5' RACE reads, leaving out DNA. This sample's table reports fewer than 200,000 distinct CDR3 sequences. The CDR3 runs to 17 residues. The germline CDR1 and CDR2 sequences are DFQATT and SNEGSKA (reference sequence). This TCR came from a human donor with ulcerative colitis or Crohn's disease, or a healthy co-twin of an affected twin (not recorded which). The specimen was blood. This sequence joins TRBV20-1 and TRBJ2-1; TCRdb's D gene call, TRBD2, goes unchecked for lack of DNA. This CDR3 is CSARDSGGSFNYNEQFF.